This T cell receptor beta chain appears in the sequencing data of a study of shared clonotypes between healthy human individuals (dated by TCRdb to about 2020). Turning to the overall study: The cohort included a few men and a couple of women between 18 and 49 years of age. For each donor, CD4 naive and CD4 memory were each run on three plates, CD8 naive on two plates, and CD8 memory on one plate. To estimate repertoire size and how much clonotype sharing occurs between individuals, the study deeply sequenced the blood TCR repertoires of roughly 5 healthy adults. To increase sequencing depth and limit assay-specific biases, TCR repertoire library preparation and sequencing were carried out by different laboratories using diverse techniques. Each donor's leukapheresis produced roughly between roughly 0.85 and 9.5 billion PBMCs.

Relative to germline, V is missing 6 bases and J is missing 7 bases, with 10 bases of the junction outside any gene match. The CDR3, cysteine through phenylalanine, is 15 amino acids long. Only CDR3 DNA remains: 45 bases, in frame from the first base. The germline V gene (reference sequence) gives CDR1 as MNHEY and CDR2 as SMNVEV. As for this clone: The antigen this receptor binds is unknown. No clone much larger than this one lies a single base away; base qualities are absent.

TCR CDR3 regions were amplified from genomic DNA by multiplex PCR using the deep immunoSEQ assay. For each cell subset, the extracted genomic DNA was distributed evenly across all wells of several immunoSEQ 96-well plates, and each plate served as one replicate. For sorted subsets, each replicate PCR was loaded with approximately 190 ng genomic DNA, equivalent to 30,000 or so T cell genomes. Purified libraries were measured with a Qubit 3.0 fluorometer, size-checked on a Bioanalyzer 2100, and measured again with the KAPA Library Quantification kit. Each immunoSEQ 96-well plate was sequenced on its own single-read 150-cycle Illumina NextSeq 550 flow cell. On the study's bioinformatics: Because the immunoSEQ output included only junctional sequences and no quality scores, the filtering could not be the same as the filtering used for full-length reads. Sequences were annotated with PyIR, a Python wrapper for IgBLAST v1.9, and V/J genes and CDR3 were assigned using IMGT germline references. Reads were removed for weak V/J assignments (E-value above 1e-6), missing CDR3, stop codons, out-of-frame junctions, or ambiguous translated residues. A V3J clonotype was defined by an identical inferred V gene, J gene, and CDR3 amino acid sequence. To compute the percentage overlap between repertoires, the number of shared unique clonotypes was divided by the size of the smaller repertoire. Richness of each repertoire was evaluated using RTK rarefaction, the Chao1 estimator, and Recon v2.1 estimates of unobserved clonotypes. OLGA was used to compute generation probabilities for all TCRbeta clonotypes that the gDNA method yielded from four donors. In TCRdb, the immuneACCESS table is reduced to in-frame sequences with V and J assigned. These tables do not hold every clone; where another copy was compared, an unresolved V gene accounts for under half, and the others remain unexplained. V and J calls and clone size are those listed in that table; D and trimming were worked out from the DNA. This sample comprises more than 1.2 million clones, less than 99% of them detected only once. Over 0.3% of the sample goes to the ten largest clones.

Results and caveats for the whole study, not just this receptor: Naive subsets generally had larger estimated clonotype richness than memory subsets. Approximately 5% of naive CD4, around 4% of naive CD8, around 2.3% of memory CD4, and around 0.42% of memory CD8 clonotypes were shared across a few donors. Higher generation probabilities were observed for clonotypes shared by all four sorted-subset donors than for non-shared clonotypes. Incomplete sequencing was indicated by rarefaction of sorted-subset datasets, despite the large sequencing depth. Sampling was restricted to blood, and TCR repertoires in tissues likely differ from the TCR repertoires found in blood. The genetic and exposure-history diversity represented was limited by the small number of donors. Pairwise subsampling led to the expectation that sequencing depth would affect the degree of clonotype sharing among donors.

Donors were healthy HIV-negative adults with no recently reported acute infections or vaccinations. Every donor was a Caucasian adult residing in Nashville, Tennessee, USA. CD4+ T cells were enriched by magnetic negative selection; naive cells were then positively selected on CD45RA, and the negative fraction formed the memory subset. Blood was obtained by leukapheresis, after which PBMCs were separated by Ficoll-Histopaque density gradient centrifugation and cryopreserved in liquid nitrogen vapor phase. Analytical flow cytometry was used to check the purity and quantity of each magnetically sorted T cell population. Each sorted fraction had its genomic DNA isolated and then quantified by UV absorbance on a Nanodrop 2000c.

Sample: naive CD4+ T cells sorted from blood. What the cell subset or site label conveys for this sample: CD45RA+ positively selected. The chain is assembled from TRBV27 and TRBJ2-1; TRBD2 lines up with 9 middle nucleotides. The clonotype was recovered from a man aged 30 to 45 in good health. The CDR3 corresponds to CASRLGLAGTNEQFF. Here is the DNA: TGTGCCAGCAGACTCGGGCTAGCGGGAACAAATGAGCAGTTCTTC.